This TCR beta chain was identified in a study of shared clonotypes between healthy human individuals. The ends were cut back, 0 bases at V and 8 bases at J, with 6 bases in the middle. Germline-derived CDR1 and CDR2 are SGHRS and YFSETQ. The CDR3 is made up of 13 amino acids. The authors distributed each subset's genomic DNA evenly over several immunoSEQ plates. The data were produced by immunoSEQ multiplex PCR, yet TCRdb's version contains in-frame clones alone and is incomplete. This sample has some 2 million clones; about 95% occur once, and the top ten carry 0.1% to 0.15%. V and J are TRBV5-1 and TRBJ1-6; D gene ambiguous. The specimen was naive CD4+ T cells sorted from blood. The subset: CD45RA+ positively selected. The receptor was isolated from a man between 18 and 29 years old in good health. The CDR3 DNA reads TGCGCCAGCAGCTTGGGGAGCTATTCACCCCTCCACTTT. Its translation: CASSLGSYSPLHF.